This is a list of T cell receptor beta chains from one sample in a study of vaccination and CD4 T cells after COVID-19. TCRdb re-analysed the PCR reads in MiXCR, keeping a single row per CDR3 protein. The sample has some 18,000 distinct CDR3 sequences, about three fifths seen once; the top ten hold 0.95% to 1.3%. The material sequenced was CD4+ T cells from blood, taken after SARS-CoV-2 vaccination. The receptors were gathered from a human donor who had recovered from COVID-19. The CDR3 runs from the conserved cysteine through the conserved F or W. The order of the fields is D gene, clone size, V gene, J gene, CDR3 DNA, CDR3 protein. The D gene is left open where the match is weak. Expanded clones get a size class; other rows say once, few or many, or leave the size out.

>TRBD1|.|TRBV5-4|TRBJ1-4
TGTGCCAGCAGCTTAACCTCCGGGACAGGGAATGAAAAACTGTTTTTT
CASSLTSGTGNEKLFF
>TRBD1|.|TRBV5-4|TRBJ2-3
TGTGCCAGCAGCTTGAGGGACAGGAGCACAGATACGCAGTATTTT
CASSLRDRSTDTQYF
>TRBD1|once|TRBV5-4|TRBJ1-1
TGTGCCAGCAGCATGGGGGACAGGCGGACCCAGGCCACTGAAGCTTTCTTT
CASSMGDRRTQATEAFF
>TRBD1|.|TRBV29-1|TRBJ1-4
TGCAGCGTGCAGGGGGCGGATAATGAAAAACTGTTTTTT
CSVQGADNEKLFF
>.|.|TRBV2|TRBJ2-1
TGTGCCAGCAGTGGGGGGCACTCCTACAATGAGCAGTTCTTC
CASSGGHSYNEQFF
>.|few|TRBV5-8|TRBJ2-2
TGTGCCAGCAGGACAGTGGACCCTTTCACCGGGGAGCTGTTTTTT
CASRTVDPFTGELFF
>TRBD2|.|TRBV19|TRBJ2-5
TGTGCCAGTAGTGGATCTGGGGGGCGGGAGGTGACCCAGTACTTC
CASSGSGGREVTQYF
>TRBD2|.|TRBV6-5|TRBJ2-1
TGTGCCAGCAGTTCTAGCGGGAGTGGCGTTAGAAATGAGCAGTTCTTC
CASSSSGSGVRNEQFF
>TRBD1|few|TRBV20-1|TRBJ1-2
TGCAGTGGGTTTCGACAGGGCAATGGCTACACCTTC
CSGFRQGNGYTF
>.|few|TRBV20-1|TRBJ1-5
TGCAGTGCTACCACCCTACGGGGGCCCAACCAGCCCCAGCATTTT
CSATTLRGPNQPQHF
>TRBD1|.|TRBV2|TRBJ2-5
TGTGCCAGCAGTGACATGATCTATGACAGGGTAGGGGAGACCCAGTACTTC
CASSDMIYDRVGETQYF
>.|few|TRBV7-9|TRBJ2-7
TGTGCCAGCAGCCGCACAGACTACGAGCAGTACTTC
CASSRTDYEQYF
>.|.|TRBV30|TRBJ1-5
TGTGCCTGGAGTGTATCCGGGAATCAGCCCCAGCATTTT
CAWSVSGNQPQHF
>.|.|TRBV5-1|TRBJ1-5
TGCGCCAGCAGCCTAAGGGCAGGGGATCAGCCCCAGCATTTT
CASSLRAGDQPQHF
>TRBD1|.|TRBV3-1|TRBJ1-6
TGTGCCAGCAGCCTGGGACAGGGTAATTCACCCCTCCACTTT
CASSLGQGNSPLHF
>.|.|TRBV20-1|TRBJ1-1
TGCAGTGCTAGTTTCCTCGATGGCCTGAACACTGAAGCTTTCTTT
CSASFLDGLNTEAFF
>TRBD1|.|TRBV6-1|TRBJ2-7
TGTGCCAGCGAAGACAGGGGGGCCGAGCAGTACTTC
CASEDRGAEQYF
>.|.|TRBV6-1|TRBJ1-2
TGTGCCAGCAGTGAGGTTCGGGGCATCCCTTCAACTAACTATGGCTACACCTTC
CASSEVRGIPSTNYGYTF
>TRBD1|.|TRBV28|TRBJ1-2
TGTGCCAGCAGTTCAGCAACCGGACAGGGGTTAGGCTACACCTTC
CASSSATGQGLGYTF
>TRBD2|few|TRBV10-3|TRBJ2-3
TGTGCCATCAGGCTAGCGGGAGCGCAAGATACGCAGTATTTT
CAIRLAGAQDTQYF
>.|.|TRBV20-1|TRBJ1-6
TGCAGTGCTACCTCGCCGTATGATAATTCACCCCTCCACTTT
CSATSPYDNSPLHF
>.|.|TRBV28|TRBJ1-4
TGTGCCAGCAGCTTACCCCACGAAAAACTGTTTTTT
CASSLPHEKLFF
>.|.|TRBV19|TRBJ2-6
TGTGCCAGTAGTAGCCAATTCAGGGCTGGGGCCAACGTCCTGACTTTC
CASSSQFRAGANVLTF
>TRBD1|.|TRBV20-1|TRBJ1-5
TGCAGTGCGGGGACAGGGGGGAATCAGCCCCAGCATTTT
CSAGTGGNQPQHF
>TRBD1|.|TRBV19|TRBJ1-4
TGTGCCAGTAGTCCCCGGACAGGGGGCGTTACTAATGAAAAACTGTTTTTT
CASSPRTGGVTNEKLFF
>.|.|TRBV30|TRBJ2-1
TGTGCCTGGAGTGTACGTAGGTACAATGAGCAGTTCTTC
CAWSVRRYNEQFF
>.|.|TRBV9|TRBJ1-1
TGTGCCAGCAGCGTAGTATCTGGGGGGGAAGCTTTCTTT
CASSVVSGGEAFF
>TRBD1|.|TRBV2|TRBJ1-6
TGTGCCAGCAGAGAGGACAGGGGTAATTCACCCCTCCACTTT
CASREDRGNSPLHF
>TRBD2|few|TRBV2|TRBJ2-4
TGTGCCAGCAGTCAACGCCTTCTAGCGGGAGGGATAAGGTCCAAAAACATTCAGTACTTC
CASSQRLLAGGIRSKNIQYF
>.|.|TRBV6-1|TRBJ1-1
TGTGCCAGCAGTCTAGGGCAGATAGGCACTGAAGCTTTCTTT
CASSLGQIGTEAFF
>TRBD2|.|TRBV4-1|TRBJ2-3
TGCGCCAGCAGCCGCACGAGCGGGGGAGGGATCACAGATACGCAGTATTTT
CASSRTSGGGITDTQYF
>.|.|TRBV5-1|TRBJ2-2
TGCGCCAGCAGCCGGACGGGAGAGGGCGGGGAGCTGTTTTTT
CASSRTGEGGELFF
>.|.|TRBV24-1|TRBJ2-1
TGTGCCACCAGTGACCCTACTGGCAGTTACAATGAGCAGTTCTTC
CATSDPTGSYNEQFF
>TRBD1|.|TRBV20-1|TRBJ2-7
TGCAGTGCTAGAGATATTCAGGGGGCGCGGGGCGAGCAGTACTTC
CSARDIQGARGEQYF
>.|few|TRBV29-1|TRBJ1-3
TGCAGCGTTGCGGTCTCTGGAAACACCATATATTTT
CSVAVSGNTIYF
>.|few|TRBV6-5|TRBJ1-2
TGTGCCAGCAGTTACTCGCGACCTCCAACAGGGATCTATGGCTACACCTTC
CASSYSRPPTGIYGYTF
>.|.|TRBV6-2/TRBV6-3|TRBJ2-3
TGTGCCAGCAGTTACTCGTTTTCCCGCACAGATACGCAGTATTTT
CASSYSFSRTDTQYF
>TRBD1|few|TRBV20-1|TRBJ2-3
TGCAGTGCTAGGCGCACGGACAGGAAACCTAGCACAGATACGCAGTATTTT
CSARRTDRKPSTDTQYF
>TRBD1|.|TRBV7-3|TRBJ1-2
TGTGCCAGCAGCTTCCAGCGGGACAGCTATGGCTACACCTTC
CASSFQRDSYGYTF
>TRBD2|few|TRBV19|TRBJ2-5
TGTGCCAGTAGTATGGGACTAGCATGGGAGACCCAGTACTTC
CASSMGLAWETQYF
>TRBD1|.|TRBV5-1|TRBJ1-2
TGCGCCAGCAGCTTGGACGTTCAACAGGGGGCCGCGCATGGCTACACCTTC
CASSLDVQQGAAHGYTF
>.|.|TRBV20-1|TRBJ1-4
TGCAGTGCTAGAGATCGGGGTGGGGAAAAACTGTTTTTT
CSARDRGGEKLFF
>TRBD2|.|TRBV10-3|TRBJ2-5
TGTGCCATCAGTCAGGCGGGAGCTGGGGAGACCCAGTACTTC
CAISQAGAGETQYF
>.|once|TRBV7-8|TRBJ2-1
TGTGCCAGCAGCTTAACTAGTATCCGGTCCTACAATGAGCAGTTCTTC
CASSLTSIRSYNEQFF
>.|.|TRBV6-1|TRBJ2-3
TGTGCCAGCAGTGGGCTAGCTAGCACAGATACGCAGTATTTT
CASSGLASTDTQYF
>TRBD1|few|TRBV20-1|TRBJ1-6
TGCAGTGCTAGAGATTCCTCCAGGGGGTCCTATAATTCACCCCTCCACTTT
CSARDSSRGSYNSPLHF
>.|few|TRBV12-1|TRBJ2-5
TGTGCCAGCAGCCCCAAAATAAGGGAGACCCAGTACTTC
CASSPKIRETQYF
>.|few|TRBV11-1|TRBJ2-3
TGTGCCAGCAGCTTAGCGCCGATAGGACAGAGGTACACAGATACGCAGTATTTT
CASSLAPIGQRYTDTQYF